These 10 T cell receptor beta chains were all obtained from the same sample, sequenced in a study of post-analysis software for immune sequencing data. General study points: Roughly five TRBV segments were more frequent in patients than controls; TRBV5-6, TRBV5-1 and TRBV20-1 belonged to this group.

Prepared libraries of TCR beta cDNA carried unique molecular identifiers. TCRdb itself ran the PCR reads through MiXCR, one entry per CDR3 protein. This sample carries about 190,000 distinct CDR3 sequences, roughly 28% of them seen once, and the ten largest clones take approximately 3%. Their recognized antigens are unknown. Sequenced material: blood. Every receptor here comes from a girl younger than 18 with multiple sclerosis.

Only one count was recorded for this clonotype. The chain links TRBV7-2 to TRBJ2-3, with 7 bases that match TRBD2. V trimming: 2 bases; J trimming: 0 bases; junction bases outside the gene matches: 5. Germline V gene lookup returns CDR1 SGHTA and CDR2 FQGNSA. The CDR3 length is 16 residues. The CDR3 DNA is TGTGCCAGCAGCTTATCTCAAGCGGGGAGCACAGATACGCAGTATTTT. It is translated as CASSLSQAGSTDTQYF.

This clonotype was recorded many times. The V gene is TRBV20-1, the J gene TRBJ2-7; 9 nucleotides line up with TRBD2. CDR1 and CDR2 (germline): DFQATT, SNEGSKA (reference sequence). The CDR3 contains 18 residues. The ends lost 8 bases at V and 2 bases at J; junction bases unmatched: 22. CDR3 bases: TGCAGTACCCCTGGGGGGGCTAGCGGGGAGAGTGGGACCTACGAGCAGTACTTC. It is translated as CSTPGGASGESGTYEQYF.

The chain has TRBV28 and TRBJ1-6; maybe TRBD1 (5 bases). This CDR3 spans 14 amino acids. The V end was cut by 6 bases, the J end by 10 bases, with 16 bases between. CDR1 is MDHEN, CDR2 SYDVKM, per germline. For the CDR3, the DNA is TGTGCCAGCAGCACGGGACGTATCTTCTCACCCCTCCACTTT. It yields the protein CASSTGRIFSPLHF. Full variable domain (missing parts from reference TRBV28 and TRBJ1-6): DVKVTQSSRYLVKRTGEKVFLECVQDMDHENMFWYRQDPGLGLRLIYFSYDVKMKEKGDIPEGYSVSREKKERFSLILESASTNQTSMYLCASSTGRIFSPLHFGNGTRLTVT.

This clonotype has at least ten counts. This chain joins TRBV7-9 and TRBJ2-7; D is undetermined. Germline values: CDR1 SEHNR, CDR2 FQNEAQ (reference sequence). The CDR3 runs 14 residues. The V end lost 1 base, the J end lost 2 bases, and 9 bases lay between the germline ends. The CDR3 reads CASSLGESPYEQYF. The CDR3 DNA follows: TGTGCCAGCAGCTTAGGTGAAAGCCCCTACGAGCAGTACTTC.

Comment on this clonotype: A much larger clone lies a single base off, so this may be a read error. The V and J genes are TRBV29-1 and TRBJ1-5; perhaps TRBD1 as D (5 bases). The length of the CDR3 is 14 residues. Germline V gives CDR1 SQVTM, CDR2 ANQGSEA. Trimming removed 4 bases at V and 1 base at J, with 11 bases between. The CDR3 loop is CSVGRGRSNQPQHF. CDR3 DNA: TGCAGCGTTGGGCGGGGACGGAGCAATCAGCCCCAGCATTTT.

This clonotype has ten or more counts. The chain combines TRBV4-2 with TRBJ2-7, with 9 bases identical to TRBD2. J was trimmed by 3 bases and V by 4 bases; bases with no gene match: 7. From germline, CDR1 is LGHNA and CDR2 YNFKEQ. The CDR3 has 15 residues. The CDR3 loop reads CASSPRDSGGYEQYF. The CDR3, as DNA: TGTGCCAGCAGCCCCCGGGATAGCGGGGGCTACGAGCAGTACTTC.

Of note for this clonotype: This may stem from a read error, because a much larger clone lies one nucleotide away. This chain connects TRBV7-2 to TRBJ2-3; D remains ambiguous. The CDR3 runs to 14 residues. CDR1 SGHTA and CDR2 FQGNSA come from the germline V gene. Trimming took 5 bases from V and 0 from J, leaving 9 bases between them. CDR3 protein: CASSPRHSTDTQYF. In DNA, the CDR3 is TGTGCCAGCAGCCCACGACATAGCACAGATACGCAGTATTTT.

As concerns this clonotype: This may stem from a read error, because a much larger clone lies one nucleotide away. The rearrangement links TRBV18 to TRBJ2-3; possibly TRBD2 for D (6 bases). Germline CDR1 reads KGHSH; CDR2 reads LQKENI. This CDR3 contains 12 residues. The CDR3 spells CVSLASTDTQYF. DNA for the CDR3: TGTGTCAGCCTAGCGAGCACAGATACGCAGTATTTT.

The sample holds many counts of this clonotype. The rearrangement joins TRBV5-5 to TRBJ2-7; no clear D gene. There are 14 residues in the CDR3. Germline V CDR1 and CDR2: SGHKS, YYEKEE (reference sequence). Trimming removed 2 bases at V and 2 bases at J, with 11 bases between. CDR3 loop: CASSLTLPAYEQYF. In nucleotides, the CDR3 is TGTGCCAGCAGCTTAACACTCCCGGCCTACGAGCAGTACTTC. The entire variable domain, with the rest obtained from reference TRBV5-5 and TRBJ2-7, is as follows: DAGVTQSPTHLIKTRGQQVTLRCSPISGHKSVSWYQQVLGQGPQFIFQYYEKEERGRGNFPDRFSARQFPNYSSELNVNALLLGDSALYLCASSLTLPAYEQYFGPGTRLTVT.

This clonotype came up a few times. V is TRBV25-1 and J is TRBJ2-2, with D maybe TRBD2 (6 bases). With 7 bases removed from V and 4 bases from J, the gap between germline ends came to 19 bases. CDR1 is MGHDK, CDR2 SYGVNS, per germline. This CDR3 has 16 amino acids. The CDR3 sequence is CASTESGRGFTGELFF. The CDR3 bases are TGTGCCAGCACCGAGTCCGGGAGAGGTTTCACCGGGGAGCTGTTTTTT.